This TCR beta chain is drawn from a study of blood T cell repertoires in COVID-19. Study-wide background: Samples came from the United States, Italy and Spain, spanning acute and convalescent COVID-19.

V trimming: 6 bases; J trimming: 9 bases; junction bases outside the gene matches: 9. Germline values: CDR1 LNHDA, CDR2 SQIVND (reference sequence). This CDR3 is 15 amino acids long. Under the authors' procedure: Quantification of nucleated cells was approximated via reference gene primer amplification. TCRdb's table, derived via immunoSEQ multiplex PCR, lists solely in-frame clones and lacks some. V and J calls plus clone size are reproduced from that table; the DNA served to infer D and trimming. The data show about 400,000 clones, with more than 80% seen just once and around 1.3% held by the top ten.

Input material: peripheral blood. V usage is TRBV19 and J usage is TRBJ1-6, with 9 nucleotides matching TRBD1. This clonotype originated in a middle-aged man with acute or convalescent COVID-19. The CDR3 DNA sequence: TGTGCCAGTAGCCCGGGACAGGGAGGGGGTTCACCCCTCCACTTT. Residues: CASSPGQGGGSPLHF.